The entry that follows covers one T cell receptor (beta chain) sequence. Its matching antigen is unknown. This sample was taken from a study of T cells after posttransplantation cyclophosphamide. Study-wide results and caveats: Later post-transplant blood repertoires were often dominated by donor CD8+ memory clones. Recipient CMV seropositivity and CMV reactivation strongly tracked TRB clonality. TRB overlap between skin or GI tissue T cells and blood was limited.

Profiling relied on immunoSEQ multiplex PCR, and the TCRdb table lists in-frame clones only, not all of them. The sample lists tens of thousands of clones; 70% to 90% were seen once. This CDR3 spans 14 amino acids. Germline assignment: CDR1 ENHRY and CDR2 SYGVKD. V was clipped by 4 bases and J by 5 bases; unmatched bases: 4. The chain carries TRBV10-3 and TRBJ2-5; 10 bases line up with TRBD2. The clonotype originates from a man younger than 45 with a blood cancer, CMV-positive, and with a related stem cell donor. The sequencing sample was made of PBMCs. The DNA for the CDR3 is TGTGCCATCAGTGCTAGCGGGAGTCAGGAGACCCAGTACTTC. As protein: CAISASGSQETQYF.